Sequencing of this T cell receptor beta chain was carried out in a study of blood T cells in healthy people across ages (dated by TCRdb to between 2015 and 2016). Broadly, across the study: In model experiments, roughly one uniquely barcoded TCR beta cDNA molecule per two T cells was captured by template switching. To avoid experimental bias, donors of different ages were randomly spread across the sequencing lanes. Donors were grouped into four age groups: young (average 16 years), middle-aged (39), aged (about 59) and long-lived (approximately 82). Age-related changes in TCR beta repertoire diversity were measured in the study by deep sequencing normalized with unique cDNA molecular identifiers. For two donors (one aged 18 to 29 and one aged 80 or older), the study analyzed two additional independent replicas of 1 million unique cDNA reads from the same blood draw. Study-level results and caveats: Since profiling was done on bulk unsorted PBMCs, naive and antigen-experienced compartments could not be conclusively compared. Observed TCR beta diversity correlated strongly with the percentage of naive T cells measured by flow cytometry. Compared with the aged group, the long-lived group had more naive CD4+ T cells, fewer expanded clones and increased TCR diversity, suggesting age selection. Because the CMV infection status of the donors was unknown, age-related changes in expanded clonotypes may potentially have been confounded. Estimates of total diversity from one million sequenced T cells were regarded as lower bounds and underestimates. As age increased, observed TCR beta diversity per million T cells dropped in a roughly linear way, and a significant reduction was already evident by age about 40.

Library construction relied on 5' RACE. Sequenced on an Illumina HiSeq 2500. A second PCR of roughly 7 to 12 cycles was run with a J-beta primer mix and a sample-barcoded 5' primer. A unique molecular identifier was introduced onto each TCR beta cDNA molecule by a template-switch 5' adaptor carrying 12 random nucleotides. Each sample yielded at least 3 million CDR3-containing paired-end reads. All of the RNA was converted into first-strand cDNA using the Mint cDNA synthesis kit, with a TRBC-specific oligonucleotide serving as the primer. Following uracil-DNA glycosylase treatment, all cDNA underwent a first 18-cycle PCR with the universal primers M1SS and BC2_uni_R. The paper's data handling went like this. Each sample was normalized by randomly selecting 1 million high-quality reads, each carrying a distinct molecular identifier. Reads sharing molecular identifiers were discarded rather than binned into consensus sequences. MiTCR, with a Q25 quality threshold and the strictest error-elimination algorithm, was used for CDR3 identification, clonotype clustering and error correction. A nonparametric unseen species model using Euler transformation provided a lower-bound estimate of total TCR beta diversity. TCRdb applied fastp at Q25 and MiXCR to the public reads, then kept only in-frame beta chains. Each CDR3 protein gets just one entry, which takes the most common genes and DNA from the rows behind it. What appears here as the V and J calls and clone size reflects TCRdb's work, not the paper's. The sample contains 850,000 to 1,000,000 distinct CDR3 sequences, about 44% of them found a single time. Together, the top ten hold roughly an eighth of the sample.

This clonotype appeared a few times. Its specific antigen is unknown. The input lacks base qualities; no much larger clone sits a single base away. Donors were a few dozen systemically healthy Caucasian individuals from Russia aged roughly 6 to 100 years. About 9.8 milliliters of peripheral blood were drawn from each donor into EDTA-treated Vacutainer tubes. Ficoll-Paque density-gradient centrifugation was used to isolate PBMCs, with at least 6.5 million per sample. Trizol reagent was used to extract total RNA from PBMCs, with at least 5.5 micrograms per sample. The percentages of naive CD45RAhigh/CD27high T cells were determined by flow cytometry on a PBMC aliquot from every donor. Reading from cysteine to phenylalanine, the CDR3 counts 16 amino acids. Only the CDR3 region is kept as DNA, spanning 48 bases read in frame from base 1. V loses 4 bases at its end and J loses 6 bases; junction bases beyond the gene matches: 8. Looking up the germline V gene yields CDR1 MGHDK and CDR2 SYGVNS.

Recombination connected TRBV25-1 to TRBJ2-3, and 12 junctional nucleotides match TRBD2. The TCR originated in a man under 40 in good health. Sequencing was carried out using blood. The CDR3 region reads CASSGTSGEGGDTQYF. The nucleotide sequence is TGTGCCAGCAGTGGGACTAGCGGGGAAGGGGGGGATACGCAGTATTTT.